The T cell receptor (beta chain) described here comes from a study of T cells in Graves' hyperthyroidism and ophthalmopathy. The CDR3 contains 15 residues. V lost 1 base and J lost 6, with 14 bases in between. CDR1 is MGHDK and CDR2 is SYGVNS in the germline V gene. Amplified TCR beta CDR3 regions came from RNA transcripts. A first-round RT-PCR of the TCR CDR3 used the HTBI primer set. TCRdb processed the multiplex PCR reads anew with MiXCR; each CDR3 protein has one entry. The top ten clones hold 7.8% of a sample with 250,000 to 300,000 distinct CDR3 sequences, about an eighth of them seen once. Patients aged 18 to 65 had newly diagnosed hyperthyroidism lasting under 2 months. Each diagnosis was grounded in clinical symptoms, serum thyroxine and TRAb, thyroid ultrasound, and orbital computed tomography.

V gene TRBV25-1 combines with J gene TRBJ2-3, with D possibly TRBD2 on 5 matching bases. The TCR comes from a woman under 40 with Graves' hyperthyroidism that later progressed to Graves' ophthalmopathy. The sequenced material came from blood. Written as DNA, the CDR3 is TGTGCCAGCAGTGAATCATTAGCGAGATATGATACGCAGTATTTT. It encodes CASSESLARYDTQYF.